The entry that follows covers one TCR beta chain sequence. Repertoires were generated with immunoSEQ multiplex PCR, while TCRdb's copy carries only in-frame clones and drops some. The table lists more than 50,000 clones, 70% to 90% of them singletons. The data are from a study of control samples from healthy donors and cancer patients. The V and J ends lost 3 bases and 3 bases respectively, with 5 bases between them. Germline lookup yields CDR1 KGHSH and CDR2 LQKENI. The CDR3 runs 12 residues. This chain connects TRBV18 to TRBJ1-1; D possibly corresponds to TRBD1 (5 bases). This sequence was found in a man aged 35-49 years in good health. Sequenced input: blood. The CDR3 sequence is CASSPGHTEAFF. As DNA, the CDR3 is TGTGCCAGCTCACCGGGGCACACTGAAGCTTTCTTT.